This passage covers 10 T cell receptor beta chains from one sample sequenced in a study of response to subunit inactivated influenza vaccine. TCRdb recomputed calls from the RT-PCR reads with MiXCR, one row per CDR3 protein. The data show about 310,000 distinct CDR3 sequences, roughly 20% seen once. The sample consisted of PBMCs from blood, taken less than 22 months after vaccination. The receptors originated from a man between 50 and 75 years old who received an inactivated influenza vaccine.

This clonotype came up a few times. The rearrangement links TRBV11-2 to TRBJ2-3; D is ambiguous. This CDR3 region has 15 residues. CDR1 SGHAT and CDR2 FQNNGV come from the germline V gene. V was shortened by 3 bases and J by 3 bases, with 13 bases between the two germline ends. The CDR3 reads CASSLGMSATDTQYF. CDR3 DNA: TGTGCCAGCAGCTTGGGAATGTCAGCAACAGATACGCAGTATTTT.

The V and J genes are TRBV9 and TRBJ1-2; D remains unclear. In germline, CDR1 is SGDLS, CDR2 YYNGEE. The CDR3 has 16 amino acids. Trimming took off 0 bases at V and 3 bases at J, with 15 bases between the two ends. The CDR3 region is CASSVAPRAGDYGYTF. For the CDR3, the DNA is TGTGCCAGCAGCGTAGCGCCCCGGGCGGGCGACTATGGCTACACCTTC.

The V and J genes are TRBV5-6 and TRBJ2-7; 7 bases are shared with TRBD1. V trimming: 0 bases; J trimming: 1 base; junction bases outside the gene matches: 4. The CDR3 totals 15 residues. CDR1 is SGHDT, CDR2 YYEEEE, per germline. The CDR3 DNA is TGTGCCAGCAGCTTGGGGACAGGCCTTTCCTACGAGCAGTACTTC. It encodes CASSLGTGLSYEQYF.

The V call is TRBV9, the J call TRBJ2-2, with TRBD2 identical over 7 bases. After removal of 3 bases from V and 4 bases from J, the junction contained 9 bases not matched to a gene. Germline V CDR1 and CDR2: SGDLS, YYNGEE. There are 16 residues in the CDR3. Here the CDR3 DNA reads TGTGCCAGCAGCGGTTTTCGCGGGGGAGCCACCGGGGAGCTGTTTTTT. Protein product: CASSGFRGGATGELFF. Drawing the rest from reference TRBV9 and TRBJ2-2, the complete variable domain is DSGVTQTPKHLITATGQRVTLRCSPRSGDLSVYWYQQSLDQGLQFLIQYYNGEERAKGNILERFSAQQFPDLHSELNLSSLELGDSALYFCASSGFRGGATGELFFGEGSRLTVL.

This clonotype was recorded at least ten times. This chain connects TRBV25-1 to TRBJ1-4; D is ambiguous. The V gene lost 4 bases and the J gene lost 5 bases, with 5 bases spanning the gap. There are 12 residues in the CDR3. Germline lookup yields CDR1 MGHDK and CDR2 SYGVNS. The CDR3 is CASSAPNEKLFF. In nucleotides, the CDR3 is TGTGCCAGCAGTGCTCCGAATGAAAAACTGTTTTTT. Together with reference TRBV25-1 and TRBJ1-4, the CDR3 gives the full variable domain: EADIYQTPRYLVIGTGKKITLECSQTMGHDKMYWYQQDPGMELHLIHYSYGVNSTEKGDLSSESTVSRIRTEHFPLTLESARPSHTSQYLCASSAPNEKLFFGSGTQLSVL.

The chain employs TRBV12-3 or TRBV12-4 and TRBJ2-3, with D possibly TRBD1 on 7 matching bases. Trimming shortened V by 10 bases and J by 0 bases, and 14 bases separated the two germline ends. The CDR3 sequence is 14 residues long. The CDR3 is CATGRDRSTDTQYF. CDR3 DNA: TGTGCCACCGGGCGGGACAGAAGCACAGATACGCAGTATTTT.

This clonotype was seen a few times. V and J are TRBV12-3 or TRBV12-4 and TRBJ2-3; 10 bases match TRBD2. The CDR3 has 13 amino acids. Losses at the gene ends were 8 bases for V and 3 bases for J; bases not matched to a gene: 2. This CDR3 reads CASRTSGTDTQYF. In DNA form, the CDR3 reads TGTGCCAGCCGGACTAGCGGTACAGATACGCAGTATTTT.

This clonotype was seen many times. This chain links TRBV4-1 with TRBJ1-2; tentatively, D is TRBD1 (6 bases). V lost 0 bases, J lost 4 bases, and 15 bases lay in between. This CDR3 is built from 16 residues. Germline-derived CDR1 and CDR2 are MGHRA and YSYEKL. The CDR3 DNA follows: TGCGCCAGCAGCCAAGAGCCCTCGACAGGTAGCTATGGCTACACCTTC. Encoded protein: CASSQEPSTGSYGYTF.

The chain uses TRBV6-2 or TRBV6-3 and TRBJ1-1, with D uncertain. V dropped 6 bases and J dropped 4 bases, with 12 bases sitting between them. The germline gives CDR1 MNHEY, CDR2 SVGEGT. The CDR3 length is 13 residues. The CDR3: CASSFRTPTEAFF. In nucleotides, the CDR3 is TGTGCCAGCAGCTTCAGGACTCCCACTGAAGCTTTCTTT.

V is TRBV10-3 and J is TRBJ1-6, with D hard to call. The CDR3 is 14 residues long. The V end lost 4 bases, the J end lost 4 bases, and 8 bases lay between the germline ends. The germline gives CDR1 ENHRY, CDR2 SYGVKD. The CDR3 region is CAISAENYNSPLHF. For the CDR3, the DNA is TGTGCCATCAGTGCTGAGAATTATAATTCACCCCTCCACTTT.